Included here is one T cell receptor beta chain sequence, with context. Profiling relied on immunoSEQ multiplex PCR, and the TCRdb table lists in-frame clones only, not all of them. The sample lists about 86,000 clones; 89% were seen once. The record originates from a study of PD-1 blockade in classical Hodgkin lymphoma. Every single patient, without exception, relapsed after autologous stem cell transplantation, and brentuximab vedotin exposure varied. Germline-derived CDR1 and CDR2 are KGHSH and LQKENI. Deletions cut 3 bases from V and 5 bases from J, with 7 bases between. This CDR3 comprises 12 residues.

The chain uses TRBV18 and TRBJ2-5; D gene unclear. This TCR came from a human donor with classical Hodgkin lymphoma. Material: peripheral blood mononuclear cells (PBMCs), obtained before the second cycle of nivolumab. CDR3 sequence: CASSPAAETQYF. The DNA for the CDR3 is TGTGCCAGCTCACCGGCGGCGGAGACCCAGTACTTC. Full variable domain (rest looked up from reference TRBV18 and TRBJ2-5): NAGVMQNPRHLVRRRGQEARLRCSPMKGHSHVYWYRQLPEEGLKFMVYLQKENIIDESGMPKERFSAEFPKEGPSILRIQQVVRGDSAAYFCASSPAAETQYFGPGTRLLVL.